The source of this T cell receptor (beta chain) is a study of early T cells in non-severe SARS-CoV-2 infection. The wider study: The authors sequenced bulk RNA from unsorted whole blood, leaving chains unpaired. Overall study findings and caveats: Sequences matched to VDJdb favored anti-spike CD8 responses, while private and CD4 specificities were missed.

Germline CDR1 SGHRS, CDR2 YFSETQ. The V end lost 2 bases, the J end lost 0 bases, and 11 bases lay between the germline ends. The CDR3 contains 15 residues. Points on this clonotype: Its specificity is not known.

Tagging with unique molecular identifiers was applied to individual cDNA molecules. One entry per CDR3 protein results from TCRdb running MiXCR on the 5' RACE reads. The sample holds 65,000 to 85,000 distinct CDR3 sequences, 15% seen once. The TCR comes from an adult who was a healthcare worker with PCR-confirmed SARS-CoV-2 infection or an uninfected control (not recorded which). The specimen sequenced was whole blood. The chain joins TRBV5-1 to TRBJ1-2; D not certain. CDR3 sequence reads: CASSFEARTNYGYTF. The CDR3 coding sequence is TGCGCCAGCAGCTTTGAGGCCAGGACTAACTATGGCTACACCTTC.